These 26 T cell receptor beta chains were all obtained from the same sample, sequenced in a study of T cells in Graves' hyperthyroidism and ophthalmopathy. The investigators amplified TCR beta CDR3 regions from RNA transcripts. The HTBI primer set served for first-round RT-PCR of the TCR CDR3. TCRdb re-called the multiplex PCR reads with MiXCR, one entry per CDR3 protein. Of 500,000 to 600,000 distinct CDR3 sequences listed, 46% are singletons. Input material: peripheral blood or thyroid tissue (not recorded which). The source is an adult woman with Graves' disease, either hyperthyroidism or ophthalmopathy (not recorded which).

At least ten counts were recorded for this clonotype. The gene calls are TRBV9 and TRBJ2-5; maybe TRBD2 (5 bases). The CDR3 covers 15 residues. Trimming left V 3 bases short and J 2 bases short, with 14 bases between. The germline gives CDR1 SGDLS, CDR2 YYNGEE. The CDR3 DNA is TGTGCCAGCAGCGCAGGACTCAGACCTCAAGAGACCCAGTACTTC. It specifies CASSAGLRPQETQYF.

This clonotype was seen many times. The chain combines TRBV20-1 with TRBJ1-2; no firm D call. CDR3 length: 14 amino acids. Germline values: CDR1 DFQATT, CDR2 SNEGSKA (reference sequence). V dropped 3 bases and J dropped 2 bases, with 13 bases sitting between them. The CDR3 reads CSASSSGLNYGYTF. CDR3 DNA: TGCAGTGCTAGTTCCTCAGGTCTAAACTATGGCTACACCTTC.

This clonotype came up many times. This chain uses TRBV7-9 with TRBJ1-1; 7 bases match TRBD1. V was pared by 2 bases and J by 4 bases, with 4 bases of the junction left unmatched. The germline V gene has CDR1 SEHNR and CDR2 FQNEAQ (reference sequence). The CDR3 runs 14 residues. The CDR3 spells CASSLTTGITEAFF. The CDR3 DNA follows: TGTGCCAGCAGCTTAACGACAGGGATCACTGAAGCTTTCTTT.

The rearrangement links TRBV29-1 to TRBJ2-3; 9 positions match TRBD1. V trimming: 8 bases; J trimming: 3 bases; junction bases outside the gene matches: 6. The length of the CDR3 is 13 residues. Germline V CDR1 and CDR2: SQVTM, ANQGSEA. CDR3 amino acids: CSLGQGQTDTQYF. In DNA, the CDR3 is TGCAGCCTAGGACAGGGGCAAACAGATACGCAGTATTTT.

The chain couples TRBV6-2 or TRBV6-3 to TRBJ2-5; TRBD1 or TRBD2 may be the D gene (5 bases each). The V end lost 6 bases, the J end lost 5 bases, and 19 bases lay between the germline ends. The CDR3 contains 15 residues. The germline V gene encodes CDR1 MNHEY and CDR2 SVGEGT. The CDR3: CASRVDSGQIETQYF. The CDR3 DNA reads TGTGCCAGCAGAGTTGACAGCGGCCAAATTGAGACCCAGTACTTC.

This chain joins TRBV6-1 and TRBJ2-2; D uncertain. The CDR3 loop spans 13 amino acids. V lost 9 bases and J 6 bases, leaving 14 bases between the germline ends. The germline V gene encodes CDR1 MNHNS and CDR2 SASEGT. The CDR3 protein is CASREGSAGELFF. The CDR3 coding sequence is TGTGCCAGTAGGGAAGGTTCGGCCGGGGAGCTGTTTTTT.

This clonotype was detected only a few times. The DNA is omitted, as the CDR3 cannot be located on it reliably, and the CDR3 follows TCRdb's listing. The chain recombines TRBV15 with TRBJ2-2. Germline CDR1 and CDR2: LNHNV and YYDKDF (reference sequence). Both ends counted, the CDR3 spans 13 residues. CDR3 protein: CATSRVGQGAAFF.

Only a few counts were recorded for this clonotype. The chain links TRBV7-9 to TRBJ2-7, with 9 bases matching TRBD1. V lost 6 bases to trimming and J lost 5 bases; unmatched junction nucleotides: 8. Germline V gives CDR1 SEHNR, CDR2 FQNEAQ (reference sequence). The CDR3 length is 14 residues. The CDR3 loop reads CASRRQGDWDEQYF. The CDR3 DNA reads as TGTGCCAGCAGGAGACAGGGGGATTGGGACGAGCAGTACTTC.

Only a few counts were recorded for this clonotype. The chain employs TRBV29-1 and TRBJ2-7, with D unresolved. Trimming stripped 3 bases from V and 7 bases from J, with 10 bases between. Germline values: CDR1 SQVTM, CDR2 ANQGSEA. CDR3 length equals 11 residues. The CDR3 reads CSVDNVGEQYF. Written as DNA, the CDR3 is TGCAGCGTTGACAACGTGGGGGAGCAGTACTTC.

The sample holds a few counts of this clonotype. The rearrangement joins TRBV19 to TRBJ1-2; D is possibly TRBD1 (6 bases). V was cut by 6 bases and J by 6 bases, with 8 bases left in between. In germline, CDR1 is LNHDA, CDR2 SQIVND (reference sequence). The CDR3 contains 11 residues. The CDR3 sequence is CASRYRDGYTF. Written as DNA, the CDR3 is TGTGCCAGTAGATACAGGGATGGCTACACCTTC.

To note about this clonotype: Compared with germline, one end of the junction differs, possibly owing to a read error. V usage is TRBV5-8 and J usage is TRBJ2-2; possibly TRBD2 for D (5 bases). Germline V lookup: CDR1 SGHTS, CDR2 YDEGEE. This CDR3 has 14 amino acids. The CDR3 DNA is TGCGCCAGCAGCCTCGGGGTTGACACCGGGGAGCTGTTTTTT. Amino acids: CASSLGVDTGELFF. The whole variable domain, remainder taken from reference TRBV5-8 and TRBJ2-2, is EAGVTQSPTHLIKTRGQQATLRCSPISGHTSVYWYQQALGLGLQFLLWYDEGEERNRGNFPPRFSGRQFPNYSSELNVNALELEDSALYLCASSLGVDTGELFFGEGSRLTVL.

The V and J genes are TRBV10-3 and TRBJ1-1; 7 nucleotides match TRBD1. The CDR3 has 11 residues. With V trimmed by 6 bases and J by 8 bases, 3 bases remained unmatched. The germline gives CDR1 ENHRY, CDR2 SYGVKD. The CDR3: CAISETGEAFF. CDR3 nucleotide sequence: TGTGCCATCAGCGAGACAGGGGAAGCTTTCTTT.

This clonotype came up once. This rearrangement joins TRBV6-5 to TRBJ1-1; D ambiguous. The CDR3 runs to 13 residues. Germline lookup yields CDR1 MNHEY and CDR2 SVGAGI. Trimming left V 2 bases short and J 4 bases short, with 8 bases between. The CDR3 nucleotides are TGTGCCAGCAGTTACGGGCAGCTCACTGAAGCTTTCTTT. This gives the protein CASSYGQLTEAFF.

This clonotype showed up just a few times. The gene calls are TRBV15 and TRBJ2-7, with a weak D call TRBD1 (7 bases). V lost 1 base and J lost 0, with 16 bases in between. The CDR3 runs 17 residues. CDR1 is LNHNV and CDR2 is YYDKDF in the germline V gene (reference sequence). The CDR3 is CATSRVRGQDYSYEQYF. For the CDR3, the DNA is TGTGCCACCAGCAGAGTCCGTGGACAGGACTACTCCTACGAGCAGTACTTC.

J is TRBJ1-5 and V is TRBV7-2; a weak D match, TRBD1 (5 bases). The length of the CDR3 is 17 residues. Trimming took 4 bases from V and 1 from J, leaving 17 bases between them. The V gene's germline CDR1 is SGHTA and CDR2 FQGNSA. The CDR3 here is CASSWAAAGTSNQPQHF. The CDR3 nucleotides read TGTGCCAGCAGCTGGGCCGCGGCAGGGACCAGCAATCAGCCCCAGCATTTT.

In this sample, this clonotype turned up many times. The chain is built from TRBV15 and TRBJ1-2, with no clear D. V lost 2 bases to trimming and J lost 2 bases, with 9 bases between them. This CDR3 is 14 amino acids long. Per the germline V gene, CDR1 is LNHNV and CDR2 is YYDKDF (reference sequence). In nucleotides, the CDR3 is TGTGCCACCAGCAGAAATCAAGAAAACTATGGCTACACCTTC. Protein: CATSRNQENYGYTF.

Points on this clonotype: The junction departs from the called germline gene at one end, perhaps through a read error. The gene calls are TRBV29-1 and TRBJ1-2; weak D call: TRBD1 (5 bases). The germline gives CDR1 SQVTM, CDR2 ANQGSEA. The CDR3 covers 13 residues. This chain's CDR3 is CGVAGSGLYGYTF. CDR3 nucleotide sequence: TGCGGCGTCGCCGGGTCGGGACTCTATGGCTACACCTTC.

This clonotype was picked up a small number of times. J is TRBJ1-1 and V is TRBV5-5; D remains ambiguous. The CDR3 covers 13 residues. V lost 2 bases and J 5 bases, leaving 10 bases between the germline ends. The germline V gene has CDR1 SGHKS and CDR2 YYEKEE (reference sequence). The CDR3 DNA sequence: TGTGCCAGCAGCTTCCACCCGAGGACTGAAGCTTTCTTT. Its protein is CASSFHPRTEAFF.

The CDR3 nucleotides read TGTGCCAGCAGCCATGGACAGGCGGGCCTCTCCTACGAGCAGTACTTC. Amino acid sequence: CASSHGQAGLSYEQYF. V is TRBV7-9 and J is TRBJ2-7; 7 bases map to TRBD1. Per the germline V gene, CDR1 is SEHNR and CDR2 is FQNEAQ (reference sequence). The CDR3 loop spans 16 amino acids. V dropped 5 bases and J dropped 0; count of bases not matched to a gene: 10.

Only a few counts were recorded for this clonotype. This sequence joins TRBV2 and TRBJ2-5; 12 bases map to TRBD1. Germline CDR1 reads SNHLY; CDR2 reads FYNNEI. The ends lost 6 bases at V and 5 bases at J; junction bases unmatched: 4. The CDR3 extends over 14 amino acids. The CDR3 DNA reads as TGTGCCAGCAGCGGGACAGGGGGCAAGGAGACCCAGTACTTC. Protein sequence: CASSGTGGKETQYF.

The table lists this clonotype with many counts. The chain has TRBV18 and TRBJ1-1; weak D call: TRBD1 (6 bases). This CDR3 region has 13 residues. Germline values: CDR1 KGHSH, CDR2 LQKENI. Deletions cut 8 bases from V and 1 base from J, with 11 bases between. CDR3 in DNA: TGTGCCAGCACAGGACAGAAGAACACTGAAGCTTTCTTT. It specifies CASTGQKNTEAFF.

The J gene is TRBJ2-7, the V gene TRBV25-1, with no clear D. This CDR3 is 13 amino acids long. Germline V gene data show CDR1 as MGHDK and CDR2 as SYGVNS. Trimming shortened V by 6 bases and J by 3 bases, and 12 bases separated the two germline ends. Written as DNA, the CDR3 is TGTGCCAGCAGAAACAGATACGGCTACGAGCAGTACTTC. Translating gives CASRNRYGYEQYF.

This clonotype came up many times. V and J are TRBV29-1 and TRBJ2-2; 7 nucleotides align to TRBD1. V was pared by 4 bases and J by 6 bases, with 8 bases of the junction left unmatched. Looked up from germline, CDR1 is SQVTM and CDR2 is ANQGSEA. This CDR3 has 14 amino acids. The CDR3 is CSVGSGTVSGELFF. As DNA, the CDR3 is TGCAGCGTTGGTTCCGGGACAGTGTCCGGGGAGCTGTTTTTT.

This clonotype was detected many times. The chain uses TRBV19 and TRBJ1-1; unclear D gene. V was cut by 7 bases and J by 1 base, with 10 bases left in between. The CDR3 totals 13 residues. The germline gives CDR1 LNHDA, CDR2 SQIVND (reference sequence). The CDR3 coding sequence is TGTGCCAGTAACCCCGGACGGAACACTGAAGCTTTCTTT. Translated: CASNPGRNTEAFF. Using reference TRBV19 and TRBJ1-1 for the parts outside the CDR3, the full variable domain is DGGITQSPKYLFRKEGQNVTLSCEQNLNHDAMYWYRQDPGQGLRLIYYSQIVNDFQKGDIAEGYSVSREKKESFPLTVTSAQKNPTAFYLCASNPGRNTEAFFGQGTRLTVV.

This clonotype was detected only a few times. The rearrangement joins TRBV20-1 to TRBJ1-1; D not resolved. Trimming shortened V by 5 bases and J by 5 bases, and 12 bases separated the two germline ends. Germline values: CDR1 DFQATT, CDR2 SNEGSKA (reference sequence). The CDR3 loop spans 12 amino acids. The CDR3 loop reads CSAVRAGTEAFF. The CDR3 DNA reads as TGCAGTGCTGTTCGGGCGGGGACTGAAGCTTTCTTT.

This clonotype was counted ten times or more. The chain carries TRBV12-3 or TRBV12-4 and TRBJ1-1; D remains ambiguous. The V and J ends lost 8 bases and 1 base respectively, with 14 bases between them. There are 14 residues in the CDR3. The CDR3 coding sequence is TGTGCCAGCGATACCCGAAAAGGGAACACTGAAGCTTTCTTT. It is translated as CASDTRKGNTEAFF.